This TCR beta chain was retrieved from a study of CD8 T cells in Susac syndrome. The CDR3 length is 14 residues. CDR1 and CDR2 from the germline V gene are LNHDA and SQIVND (reference sequence). V dropped 1 base and J dropped 4; count of bases not matched to a gene: 4. Random-hexamer reverse transcription was applied to roughly 0.5 to 1 ug RNA. The authors amplified TCR beta CDR3 across 54 Vbeta and 13 Jbeta using immunoSEQ multiplex PCR. MiXCR, applied by TCRdb to the immunoSEQ multiplex PCR reads, yields one record per CDR3 protein. The data hold 50,000 or so distinct CDR3 sequences, with over 90% observed a single time. From blood CD8+ and CD4+ T cells, the TCR beta chain was sequenced. Healthy donors formed controls matched for age and sex. Negative isolation was applied to CD8+ and CD4+ T cells, and FACS enrichment was applied to TEMRA cells.

The chain uses TRBV19 and TRBJ2-7; 7 bases match TRBD2. What was sequenced was CD8+ T cells from PBMCs. This TCR came from a human donor in good health. The CDR3 sequence is CASSIGGLVYEQYF. The CDR3 DNA sequence: TGTGCCAGTAGTATAGGCGGACTAGTTTACGAGCAGTACTTC.